The present TCR beta chain was sequenced within a study of beta chain features in type 1 diabetes. Looking at the study overall: No patient-donor differences in age, gender, total cells or subset yield.

The study's findings and limits: Type 1 diabetes patients had VDJ junctions that carried fewer insertions and more deletions. In all four CD4+ subsets, TCRB CDR3 length was significantly, moderately reduced in type 1 diabetes.

Isolated RNA was reverse transcribed in full, so expressed TCRB transcripts were sequenced. Data came from immunoSEQ multiplex PCR; TCRdb stores just in-frame clones and leaves some out. Of 600,000 to 700,000 clones detected, under 15% appear once; the ten largest clones hold over 0.1%. This clone was detected only a few times. What it recognizes is unknown. About 110 mL of blood, on average, came from one heparinised draw per donor. CD4+ cells of the naive, central memory, regulatory and stem cell-like memory types were sorted via CD45RO/CCR7/CD25/CD127/CD95/CD27. The sequenced material came from naive CD4+ T cells from blood. This receptor was identified in a man in his thirties or forties with type 1 diabetes.

Here the CDR3 reads CASSSVGQGWRYEQYF. In DNA form, the CDR3 reads TGTGCCAGCAGCTCCGTGGGACAGGGATGGCGCTACGAGCAGTACTTC. This chain uses TRBV7-2 with TRBJ2-7; the match to TRBD1 covers 9 bases. The V gene end was trimmed by 4 bases and the J gene end by 3 bases; junction bases not matched to a gene: 10. The CDR3 length is 16 residues. CDR1 and CDR2 from the germline V gene are SGHTA and FQGNSA.